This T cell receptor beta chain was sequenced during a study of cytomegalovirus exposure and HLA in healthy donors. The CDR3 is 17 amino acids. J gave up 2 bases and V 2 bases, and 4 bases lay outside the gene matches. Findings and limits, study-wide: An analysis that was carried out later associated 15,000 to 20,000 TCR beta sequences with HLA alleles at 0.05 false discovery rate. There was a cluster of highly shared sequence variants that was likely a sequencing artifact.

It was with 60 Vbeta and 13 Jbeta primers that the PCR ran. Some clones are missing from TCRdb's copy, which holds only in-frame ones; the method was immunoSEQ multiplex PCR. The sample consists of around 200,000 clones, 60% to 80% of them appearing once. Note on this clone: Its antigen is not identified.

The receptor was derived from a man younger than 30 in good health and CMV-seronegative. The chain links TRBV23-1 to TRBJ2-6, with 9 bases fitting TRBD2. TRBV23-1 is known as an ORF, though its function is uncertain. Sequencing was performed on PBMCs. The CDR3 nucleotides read TGCGCCAGCAGTCAACTAGCGGGACCCACTGGGGCCAACGTCCTGACTTTC. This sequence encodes CASSQLAGPTGANVLTF.